This T cell receptor beta chain originates from a study of early T cells in non-severe SARS-CoV-2 infection. MiXCR, run by TCRdb on the 5' RACE reads, gives a single entry per CDR3 protein. This sample has tens of thousands of distinct CDR3 sequences, with 9% to 10% found just once. The sequencing used whole blood, collected at baseline. The receptor's source is an adult who was a healthcare worker with PCR-confirmed SARS-CoV-2 infection or an uninfected control (not recorded which).

In DNA, the CDR3 is TGCGCCAGCAGCCAAGACGTGGTGGATATAGAGACCCAGTACTTC. The encoded protein is CASSQDVVDIETQYF. This rearrangement joins TRBV4-1 to TRBJ2-5; no clear D gene. The CDR3 extends over 15 amino acids. Trimming stripped 0 bases from V and 4 bases from J, with 12 bases between. The germline gives CDR1 MGHRA, CDR2 YSYEKL.